The 8 T cell receptor beta chains reported below all come from one sample, sequenced in a study of read filtering for tumor transcriptome and immune sequencing. From 350 to 500 ng of RNA, a library with molecular barcoded alpha/delta and beta/gamma adaptors was made. TCRdb reanalysed the reads using MiXCR and keeps one entry per CDR3 protein. The profile shows over 14,000 distinct CDR3 sequences, approximately 20% of them singletons. The material sequenced was a population of CD138-negative cells sorted from bone marrow. Every receptor here comes from a donor at least 40 years old with multiple myeloma.

This clonotype has ten or more counts. This chain uses TRBV29-1 with TRBJ2-5; perhaps TRBD1 as D (7 bases). This CDR3 is built from 12 residues. Germline CDR1 is SQVTM and CDR2 is ANQGSEA. The CDR3 reads CSGGGFRETQYF. CDR3 in DNA: TGCAGTGGAGGGGGCTTTAGGGAGACCCAGTACTTC.

This chain joins TRBV3-1 and TRBJ2-1; no firm D call. The V and J ends lost 4 bases and 2 bases respectively, with 12 bases between them. The CDR3 is 15 residues long. Germline V gene lookup returns CDR1 LGHDT and CDR2 YNNKEL (reference sequence). The CDR3 loop reads CASSRTRYPYNEQFF. In DNA, the CDR3 is TGTGCCAGCAGCCGAACGAGGTATCCCTACAATGAGCAGTTCTTC.

There are a few counts of this clonotype. A read error is likely here: a far larger clone is one base away. DNA of the CDR3: TGTGCCAGCGCCGAGCAAGAGACCCAGTACTTC. This encodes CASAEQETQYF. J is TRBJ2-5 and V is TRBV6-2 or TRBV6-3; no clear D gene. In germline, CDR1 is MNHEY, CDR2 SVGEGT. This CDR3 has 11 residues. The V end was cut by 8 bases, the J end by 2 bases, with 6 bases between.

There are many counts of this clonotype. The chain is built from TRBV12-3 or TRBV12-4 and TRBJ2-5, with 7 bases fitting TRBD1. The junction had 13 bases not matched to a gene; V was cut back by 5 bases and J by 4 bases. The CDR3 is made up of 16 amino acids. CDR3 coding DNA: TGTGCCAGCAGTGACAACAGGGGTTCGCTGGGAGAGACCCAGTACTTC. This gives the protein CASSDNRGSLGETQYF.

As for this clonotype: A much larger clone lies one base from this, so it may be a read error. The chain carries TRBV15 and TRBJ2-7; tentative D call: TRBD2 (5 bases). The CDR3 length is 14 residues. In germline, CDR1 is LNHNV, CDR2 YYDKDF (reference sequence). This CDR3 is CATSNPGSSCEQYF. In nucleotides, the CDR3 is TGTGCCACCAGCAATCCGGGGAGCTCCTGCGAGCAGTACTTC.

This chain links TRBV5-1 with TRBJ2-4; the D call may be TRBD1 or TRBD2 (5 bases each). The CDR3 is made up of 14 amino acids. In germline, CDR1 is SGHRS, CDR2 YFSETQ. V lost 4 bases, J lost 8 bases, and 16 bases lay in between. The CDR3 nucleotides read TGCGCCAGCAGCCCCGGGACCGAGTCATACATTCAGTACTTC. It is translated as CASSPGTESYIQYF.

The V call is TRBV20-1, the J call TRBJ1-5; possible D gene TRBD1, 6 bases. Germline loops: CDR1 DFQATT, CDR2 SNEGSKA (reference sequence). Trimming removed 6 bases from V and 5 bases from J, with 23 bases in between. CDR3 size: 16 residues. In DNA, the CDR3 is TGCAGTGCCGATGGGTTACGGGGACAAGCGTATCAGCCCCAGCATTTT. Its protein is CSADGLRGQAYQPQHF.

In its sample, this clonotype was seen many times. V usage is TRBV4-3 and J usage is TRBJ1-2; TRBD1 aligns across 8 bases. The CDR3 covers 15 residues. V shed 0 bases, J shed 7 bases, and the junction held 7 bases outside the gene matches. Germline V gives CDR1 LGHNA, CDR2 YSLEER. In DNA, the CDR3 is TGCGCCAGCAGCCAAGATGAGACAGGGGTTTTTGGCTACACCTTC. Protein sequence: CASSQDETGVFGYTF.